The clone carrying this TCR beta chain was found once. Its antigen remains unknown. This sample stems from a study of T cell responses to AZD1222 COVID-19 vaccine. Study-level findings and limits: Among the donors, most were white British and more were female, and clonal diversity was possibly underestimated.

TCRdb's table, derived via immunoSEQ multiplex PCR, lists solely in-frame clones and lacks some. The sample contains approximately 190,000 clones, around 90% of which appear only once. Germline V gene sequence: CDR1 SGHAT, CDR2 FQNNGV. The CDR3 has 15 amino acids. The V gene lost 4 bases and the J gene lost 2 bases, with 15 bases spanning the gap. The receptor was derived from an adult in good health. Sample: peripheral blood, taken on day 0 of AZD1222 vaccination. The gene calls are TRBV11-2 and TRBJ2-7; a possible D gene is TRBD1 (6 bases). For the CDR3, the DNA is TGTGCCAGCAGCTCCAATGTTGGACAGCCCTACGAGCAGTACTTC. Translating it yields CASSSNVGQPYEQYF.